This is a list of T cell receptor beta chains from one sample in a study of CD8+CD57+ T cells in acquired aplastic anemia. TCRdb itself ran the reads through MiXCR, one entry per CDR3 protein. The data hold hundreds of thousands of distinct CDR3 sequences, with approximately 45% observed a single time. Material: sorted CD4+, CD8+, or CD8+CD57+ T cells (not recorded which) from PBMCs. The receptors stem from a human donor with aplastic anemia. The conserved cysteine and the conserved F or W are not part of the CDR3 here.

v_call | cdr3_aa
TRBV7-7 | ASSLGENQPQH
TRBV7-2 | ASSQTGSYT
TRBV5-1 | ASSRADTGYDGYT
TRBV2 | ASRQGVAF
TRBV6-1 | ASSATGRYGYT
TRBV19 | ASSKRDYLAKNIQY
TRBV20-1 | SATSGGGRHRNQPQH
TRBV9 | ARPTSGSFYEQY
TRBV3-1 | ASSQDLVQRTGDYEQY
TRBV2 | ASSQELVSDEQF
TRBV29-1 | SVELPPSQETQY
TRBV7-8 | ASSFQGGTEAF
TRBV2 | ASSGQGKVYNEQF
TRBV20-1 | SGGRANNEKLF
TRBV4-1 | ASSQVQDRGSDTQY
TRBV6-6 | ASSPGILHQPQH
TRBV2 | ASIGQFYGYT
TRBV7-2 | ASRGASYGQY
TRBV6-4 | ASSESLRGNEQF
TRBV4-3 | ASSRGQGVSTEAF
TRBV7-9 | ASSLGGAGARGQY
TRBV7-2 | ASSWDRGSNQPQH
TRBV10-3 | AISGHRNCGYT
TRBV5-5 | ASSPDLSAGTNGYT
TRBV9 | ASQPRREPTGELF
TRBV5-1 | ASSSKQVVDEQY
TRBV10-3 | AIGGTSGIDEQF
TRBV20-1 | SARKDYQETQY
TRBV9 | ASSALTGVYTEAF
TRBV5-6 | ASSFWGETGSTEAF
TRBV11-2 | ASSLEGSGNTIY
TRBV4-1 | ASSQDRPGVTF
TRBV12-3/TRBV12-4 | ASSLGIVGETKNIQY
TRBV30 | AWSPGYEAF
TRBV29-1 | SVDHGARTKETQY
TRBV20-1 | SARALIRLYGYT